The 12 T cell receptor beta chains presented below share a single source sample, sequenced in a study of human T cells and chemical hapten exposure. Indicated time point: patch test 1, 2 weeks after DPC sensitization. The treatment here: therapeutic diphenylcyclopropenone sensitization with weekly scalp DPC. Blood, whole and unfractionated, served as the source for total RNA extraction. A single record per CDR3 protein comes from TCRdb applying MiXCR to the RACE reads. The sample shows about 34,000 distinct CDR3 sequences, more than 6% of them seen only once. The material was whole blood, obtained in connection with sensitization to the hapten diphenylcyclopropenone (DPC). Every receptor here comes from a woman aged 25-40 years with alopecia areata. Some clones in this sample may be carry-over from other donors' samples.

This clonotype was found a few times. The rearrangement uses TRBV7-3 and TRBJ2-3; a weak D match, TRBD1 (5 bases). This CDR3 is built from 13 residues. Germline V gene sequence: CDR1 SGHTA, CDR2 FQGTGA. The V and J ends lost 4 bases and 5 bases respectively, with 10 bases between them. The CDR3 coding sequence is TGTGCCAGCAGCTCGATAGGGGAAGATACGCAGTATTTT. Translation gives CASSSIGEDTQYF.

In this sample, this clonotype turned up a few times. This sequence joins TRBV5-1 and TRBJ1-4; 8 nucleotides match TRBD1. CDR1 is SGHRS, CDR2 YFSETQ, per germline. The CDR3 sequence is 14 residues long. Trimming removed 4 bases from V and 8 bases from J; junction bases left unmatched: 7. The CDR3 nucleotides read TGCGCCAGCAGCCTGGACAGGGAGGAGGAAAAACTGTTTTTT. It is translated as CASSLDREEEKLFF.

The table lists this clonotype with a few counts. This rearrangement joins TRBV10-3 to TRBJ2-7; tentative D call: TRBD2 (5 bases). Looked up from germline, CDR1 is ENHRY and CDR2 is SYGVKD. The V and J ends lost 2 bases and 3 bases respectively, with 11 bases between them. The CDR3 has 14 residues. The CDR3 region is CAISEPGEGYEQYF. The DNA of the CDR3 is TGTGCCATCAGTGAGCCAGGAGAGGGCTACGAGCAGTACTTC.

This clonotype has ten or more counts. The chain employs TRBV30 and TRBJ2-1, with D possibly being TRBD2 (5 bases). V was clipped by 3 bases and J by 0 bases, with 15 bases between them. The germline CDR1 and CDR2 sequences are GTSNPN and SVGIG (reference sequence). This CDR3 is 16 amino acids long. The CDR3 region has the DNA TGTGCCTGGAGGGGGTTAATGGGGAGCTCCTACAATGAGCAGTTCTTC. This codes for CAWRGLMGSSYNEQFF.

This clonotype occurred a few times. This rearrangement joins TRBV5-6 to TRBJ1-1; 9 bases match TRBD1. CDR3 length equals 14 residues. In germline, CDR1 is SGHDT, CDR2 YYEEEE. The ends lost 4 bases at V and 5 bases at J; junction bases unmatched: 6. CDR3 loop: CASSRGQGMTEAFF. The CDR3, as DNA: TGTGCCAGCAGCCGGGGACAGGGAATGACTGAAGCTTTCTTT. Based on the CDR3 plus reference TRBV5-6 and TRBJ1-1, the full variable domain is DAGVTQSPTHLIKTRGQQVTLRCSPKSGHDTVSWYQQALGQGPQFIFQYYEEEERQRGNFPDRFSGHQFPNYSSELNVNALLLGDSALYLCASSRGQGMTEAFFGQGTRLTVV.

This clonotype was found many times. The chain links TRBV7-9 to TRBJ2-3; 9 bases fit TRBD2. J was trimmed by 2 bases and V by 8 bases; bases with no gene match: 2. This CDR3 has 13 amino acids. The V gene's germline CDR1 is SEHNR and CDR2 FQNEAQ (reference sequence). The CDR3 DNA follows: TGTGCCAGCGGACTAGCGCCCACAGATACGCAGTATTTT. The encoded protein is CASGLAPTDTQYF.

At least ten counts were recorded for this clonotype. The rearrangement joins TRBV7-9 to TRBJ1-3, with D perhaps matching TRBD1 (6 bases). Deletions cut 7 bases from V and 3 bases from J, with 16 bases between. CDR1 and CDR2 from the germline V gene are SEHNR and FQNEAQ (reference sequence). CDR3 length equals 15 residues. The CDR3 reads CASTAAGVDGNTIYF. CDR3 DNA: TGTGCCAGCACCGCGGCAGGGGTCGATGGAAACACCATATATTTT.

The chain employs TRBV29-1 and TRBJ2-1, with D tentatively TRBD1 (5 bases). The V end lost 4 bases, the J end lost 6 bases, and 13 bases lay between the germline ends. Germline lookup yields CDR1 SQVTM and CDR2 ANQGSEA. This CDR3 is built from 13 residues. CDR3 loop: CSVVAGWSNEQFF. CDR3 in DNA: TGCAGCGTTGTAGCAGGGTGGAGCAATGAGCAGTTCTTC.

This clonotype was counted only a few times. The V gene is TRBV3-1, the J gene TRBJ2-3, with 10 bases that match TRBD2. The germline V gene has CDR1 LGHDT and CDR2 YNNKEL (reference sequence). The ends lost 3 bases at V and 1 base at J; junction bases unmatched: 4. This CDR3 comprises 16 residues. The CDR3 DNA sequence: TGTGCCAGCAGCCATCCTAGCGGGGGCCGCACAGATACGCAGTATTTT. Its translation is CASSHPSGGRTDTQYF.

Only a few counts were recorded for this clonotype. This chain joins TRBV29-1 and TRBJ2-7; D possibly corresponds to TRBD1 (6 bases). The CDR3 is made up of 13 amino acids. V was shortened by 4 bases and J by 2 bases, with 12 bases between the two germline ends. The germline V gene has CDR1 SQVTM and CDR2 ANQGSEA. The CDR3 sequence is CSVGQGKAYEQYF. CDR3 DNA sequence: TGCAGCGTTGGGCAGGGGAAAGCCTACGAGCAGTACTTC.

In its sample, this clonotype was seen a few times. The genes are TRBV5-1 and TRBJ1-2; D is unclear. Germline V gene lookup returns CDR1 SGHRS and CDR2 YFSETQ. Trimming left V 0 bases short and J 6 bases short, with 21 bases between. The length of the CDR3 is 17 residues. The CDR3 DNA is TGCGCCAGCAGCTTGGACCCGGAGTCGGGGAGGATCAATGGCTACACCTTC. It translates to CASSLDPESGRINGYTF.

This sequence joins TRBV20-1 and TRBJ2-7, with D tentatively TRBD1 or TRBD2 (5 bases each). The CDR3 extends over 15 amino acids. V dropped 5 bases and J dropped 7 bases, with 24 bases sitting between them. CDR1 and CDR2 (germline): DFQATT, SNEGSKA (reference sequence). The CDR3 sequence is CSAENLRDGAWEQYF. The CDR3 nucleotides read TGCAGTGCTGAAAACCTCCGGGACGGGGCCTGGGAGCAGTACTTC.